Shown below are 8 T cell receptor beta chains from a single sample sequenced in a study of shared clonotypes between healthy human individuals. The protocol was immunoSEQ multiplex PCR, while the TCRdb copy is restricted to in-frame clones and leaves out a portion. The table has 2 million to 2.5 million clones, roughly 95% seen once. CD45RO negativity and positive selection for CCR7 defined naive CD8 cells, a population that excluded terminally differentiated effector memory CD45RA+ cells. Sequenced sample: naive CD8+ T cells sorted from blood. The source of these receptors is a man between 18 and 29 years old in good health.

The chain links TRBV5-1 to TRBJ2-7; perhaps TRBD1 as D (5 bases). V lost 4 bases to trimming and J lost 0 bases, with 14 bases between them. Germline V gene sequence: CDR1 SGHRS, CDR2 YFSETQ. This CDR3 region has 15 residues. The CDR3 region has the DNA TGCGCCAGCAGCCCCGACAGTAAGAGCTCCTACGAGCAGTACTTC. Translated, it gives CASSPDSKSSYEQYF.

Concerning this clone: Other DNA sequences from this sample encode an identical CDR3 as well. The V call is TRBV7-9, the J call TRBJ2-7, with a possible D match to TRBD2 (5 bases). The length of the CDR3 is 14 residues. The V gene lost 3 bases and the J gene lost 3 bases, with 12 bases spanning the gap. Germline CDR1 reads SEHNR; CDR2 reads FQNEAQ (reference sequence). CDR3 sequence: CASSFGGSSYEQYF. The CDR3 bases are TGTGCCAGCAGCTTCGGTGGGAGTAGCTACGAGCAGTACTTC. The complete variable domain, with remaining parts taken from reference TRBV7-9 and TRBJ2-7, reads DTGVSQNPRHKITKRGQNVTFRCDPISEHNRLYWYRQTLGQGPEFLTYFQNEAQLEKSRLLSDRFSAERPKGSFSTLEIQRTEQGDSAMYLCASSFGGSSYEQYFGPGTRLTVT.

This rearrangement joins TRBV2 to TRBJ2-2; TRBD2 matches at 12 bases. This CDR3 region has 15 residues. V was clipped by 5 bases and J by 6 bases; unmatched bases: 4. The germline V gene encodes CDR1 SNHLY and CDR2 FYNNEI. The CDR3 nucleotides read TGTGCCAGCAGTCCCCCTAGCGGGGGGGCCGGGGAGCTGTTTTTT. Amino acids: CASSPPSGGAGELFF. Based on the CDR3 plus reference TRBV2 and TRBJ2-2, the full variable domain is EPEVTQTPSHQVTQMGQEVILRCVPISNHLYFYWYRQILGQKVEFLVSFYNNEISEKSEIFDDQFSVERPDGSNFTLKIRSTKLEDSAMYFCASSPPSGGAGELFFGEGSRLTVL.

The rearrangement uses TRBV11-3 and TRBJ2-2, with 8 nucleotides matching TRBD2. This CDR3 spans 16 amino acids. Germline CDR1 reads SGHNT; CDR2 reads YENEEA. J lost 4 bases, V lost 1 base, and 5 bases had no gene match. The CDR3 spells CASSLGLAGGTGELFF. As DNA, the CDR3 is TGTGCCAGCAGCTTAGGATTGGCGGGAGGCACCGGGGAGCTGTTTTTT.

This chain uses TRBV13 with TRBJ1-2; 8 nucleotides align to TRBD1. This CDR3 comprises 14 residues. The germline CDR1 and CDR2 sequences are PRHDT and FYEKMQ (reference sequence). J gave up 3 bases and V 5 bases, and 5 bases lay outside the gene matches. The CDR3 region is CASSHQTGDYGYTF. CDR3 in DNA: TGTGCCAGCAGCCATCAGACAGGGGACTATGGCTACACCTTC.

The V and J genes are TRBV4-1 and TRBJ2-7; a possible D gene is TRBD2 (6 bases). CDR3 length: 17 residues. Per germline, CDR1 MGHRA and CDR2 YSYEKL. Trimming pared 1 base from V and 1 base from J, leaving 17 bases between. The DNA for the CDR3 is TGCGCCAGCAGCCAAGGGGACTTCATAAACCCGTCCTACGAGCAGTACTTC. It specifies CASSQGDFINPSYEQYF.

This clone occurred once. The same CDR3 is also encoded by other DNA sequences in this sample. The chain is built from TRBV27 and TRBJ1-2, with 8 bases matching TRBD1. After removal of 4 bases from V and 4 bases from J, the junction contained 2 bases not matched to a gene. The length of the CDR3 is 13 residues. CDR1 is MNHEY and CDR2 is SMNVEV in the germline V gene (reference sequence). The chain's CDR3 is CASSSTGGYGYTF. CDR3 nucleotides: TGTGCCAGCAGTTCTACAGGGGGCTATGGCTACACCTTC.

This clone was seen a handful of times. The sample carries other DNA sequences with the same CDR3. The rearrangement joins TRBV5-6 to TRBJ2-7; no clear D. The CDR3 extends over 12 amino acids. Germline CDR1 is SGHDT and CDR2 is YYEEEE. Between the trimmed V and J ends, which lost 3 bases and 0 bases, there was a span of 4 bases. The CDR3 DNA reads TGTGCCAGCAGCTCCGACTCCTACGAGCAGTACTTC. This gives the protein CASSSDSYEQYF.